This T cell receptor (beta chain) originates from a study of blood T cell repertoires in COVID-19 (TCRdb year 2020). About the investigation overall: Collaborator samples came from the United States, Italy and Spain and covered acute and convalescent phases of COVID-19. The samples were drawn from the first 160 participants of the ongoing ImmuneRACE study and from 950 to 1,500 subjects provided by 6 global collaborators. Where HLA class I and class II types were available, the types were taken from metadata supplied by the sample provider, not from assay-based typing. The repertoires were made available in a free public database intended to serve as a resource for research on the immune response to SARS-CoV-2. The material from the prospective study consisted of cDNA or gDNA derived from T cells, B-cell-depleted T cells, or PBMCs. Deeply sampled blood TCRbeta repertoires from subjects exposed to, actively infected with, or recovered from COVID-19 were included in the dataset. Sample metadata almost always included a de-identified subject ID, COVID-19 status, age in years and sex.

Findings and caveats that apply to the study as a whole: The quantity of clinical and demographic metadata differed by source and by participant and was supplied without curation.

TCRbeta CDR3 regions were amplified from genomic DNA by means of the immunoSEQ Assay, a bias-controlled multiplex PCR. From the authors' description of their analysis: Nucleated cell counts per sample were estimated from amplification of reference gene primers within the assay. Sequence reads were collapsed and filtered to measure the absolute abundance of every unique TCRbeta CDR3 rearrangement. For each sample, productive Simpson clonality was calculated as the square root of Simpson's diversity index over productive rearrangements. TCRdb retrieved this table from immuneACCESS and kept in-frame rearrangements only. Not all clones are present; in checked studies, unresolved V genes account for under half, and no reason is known for the remainder. V, J and clone size reflect that table, while D and trimming were determined from the DNA. The sample table shows around 220,000 clones, and around 90% are seen once. Of the sample, around 6% is held by the ten largest clones.

Enrolling through a virtual design, the prospective study's participants ranged in age from about 18 to 89 years and lived across roughly 24 United States geographic areas. To assign participants to cohorts, the prospective study relied on clinical history that participants themselves reported in a screening survey and a study questionnaire. In the prospective study, whole blood, serum and a nasopharyngeal or oropharyngeal swab were collected from each participant by mobile phlebotomists. Participants in the prospective study had the option to provide additional blood draws and questionnaires over an approximately two-month period. Before DNA extraction, prospective study blood samples were shipped either frozen or at room temperature. Unmatched junction bases come to 3, with V trimmed by 3 bases and J by 4 bases. Taken from the germline V gene, the CDR1 and CDR2 loops are MNHNS and SASEGT. There are 16 amino acids in the CDR3, from cysteine to phenylalanine inclusive. Only the CDR3 DNA stays, 48 bases, in frame from base 1.

On this clone: Its antigen specificity is not known. No base quality information exists; no much larger clone differs at one position.

The source material was PBMCs or T cells enriched from blood (not recorded which). This clonotype was obtained from a young woman with acute COVID-19. The chain couples TRBV6-1 to TRBJ2-3, with TRBD2 identical over 14 junction bases. The CDR3 in this case is CASSETSGRVADTQYF. At the DNA level, the sequence is TGTGCCAGCAGTGAGACTAGCGGGAGGGTGGCAGATACGCAGTATTTT.